These 30 T cell receptor beta chains share one sample of origin, sequenced in a study of shared clonotypes between healthy human individuals. Using immunoSEQ multiplex PCR, the repertoire was profiled, and TCRdb retains in-frame clones only, with some absent. Of about 480,000 clones detected, roughly 79% appear once; the ten largest clones hold around 12%. Sequencing was performed on PBMCs. The receptor set was obtained from a woman aged 40 to 50 in good health. Some clones in this sample may be carry-over from other donors' samples.

The chain is built from TRBV9 and TRBJ2-3; TRBD2 matches 7 bases. The ends lost 4 bases at V and 0 bases at J; junction bases unmatched: 14. Germline CDR1 and CDR2: SGDLS and YYNGEE. The CDR3 length is 18 residues. The CDR3 nucleotides are TGTGCCAGCAGCCCCCACGGTCGGGGAGGGCCTAGCACAGATACGCAGTATTTT. Translating it yields CASSPHGRGGPSTDTQYF.

The chain has TRBV7-8 and TRBJ1-4; weak D call: TRBD1 (6 bases). The CDR3 loop spans 15 amino acids. CDR1 SGHVS and CDR2 FQNEAQ come from the germline V gene. V was clipped by 5 bases and J by 5 bases, with 15 bases between them. CDR3 in DNA: TGTGCCAGCAGCCCCTTATCGGGGGCCAATGAAAAACTGTTTTTT. It encodes CASSPLSGANEKLFF. Using reference TRBV7-8 and TRBJ1-4 for the parts outside the CDR3, the full variable domain is GAGVSQSPRYKVAKRGQDVALRCDPISGHVSLFWYQQALGQGPEFLTYFQNEAQLDKSGLPSDRFFAERPEGSVSTLKIQRTQQEDSAVYLCASSPLSGANEKLFFGSGTQLSVL.

In DNA, the CDR3 is TGTGCCAGCAGCTTAGAAGATACTGGCTACACCTTC. Protein: CASSLEDTGYTF. The V call is TRBV7-2, the J call TRBJ1-2, with D hard to call. Germline CDR1 reads SGHTA; CDR2 reads FQGNSA. Trimming removed 1 base at V and 7 bases at J, with 7 bases between. The CDR3 totals 12 residues.

This chain links TRBV9 with TRBJ1-3; 7 nucleotides line up with TRBD1. V gave up 4 bases and J gave up 0 bases; unmatched junction bases: 7. The CDR3 has 16 amino acids. CDR1 SGDLS and CDR2 YYNGEE come from the germline V gene. This CDR3 is CASSLWGQLSGNTIYF. As DNA, the CDR3 is TGTGCCAGCAGCCTCTGGGGACAGCTCTCTGGAAACACCATATATTTT.

The chain links TRBV29-1 to TRBJ2-1; TRBD2 agrees at 14 bases. Germline CDR1 is SQVTM and CDR2 is ANQGSEA. This CDR3 region has 15 residues. J gave up 3 bases and V 8 bases, and 6 bases lay outside the gene matches. CDR3 sequence: CSFGTSGSHYNEQFF. CDR3 coding DNA: TGCAGCTTCGGGACTAGCGGGAGTCACTACAATGAGCAGTTCTTC.

V and J are TRBV30 and TRBJ2-2; 7 bases are a match to TRBD1. The germline CDR1 and CDR2 sequences are GTSNPN and SVGIG (reference sequence). V trimming: 5 bases; J trimming: 4 bases; junction bases outside the gene matches: 4. The CDR3 is 13 residues long. The CDR3 bases are TGTGCCTGGGGGACAGTGACCACCGGGGAGCTGTTTTTT. Protein: CAWGTVTTGELFF. Full variable domain (remainder filled in from reference TRBV30 and TRBJ2-2): SQTIHQWPATLVQPVGSPLSLECTVEGTSNPNLYWYRQAAGRGLQLLFYSVGIGQISSEVPQNLSASRPQDRQFILSSKKLLLSDSGFYLCAWGTVTTGELFFGEGSRLTVL.

The sample holds many counts of this clone. The chain carries TRBV18 and TRBJ1-3; D is ambiguous. The length of the CDR3 is 15 residues. Trimming shortened V by 2 bases and J by 2 bases, and 10 bases separated the two germline ends. Germline assignment: CDR1 KGHSH and CDR2 LQKENI. The DNA of the CDR3 is TGTGCCAGCTCACCATCACCGGGGACTGGAAACACCATATATTTT. It yields the protein CASSPSPGTGNTIYF.

This sequence joins TRBV6-1 and TRBJ2-7; D is tentatively TRBD1 or TRBD2 (5 bases each). CDR1 is MNHNS, CDR2 SASEGT, per germline. This CDR3 is 14 amino acids long. V lost 6 bases to trimming and J lost 5 bases, with 17 bases between them. CDR3: CASRPGSVFDEQYF. The DNA of the CDR3 is TGTGCCAGCAGACCAGGGAGTGTGTTCGACGAGCAGTACTTC.

The CDR3 here is CSVQASGANVLTF. In nucleotides, the CDR3 is TGCAGCGTCCAGGCATCTGGGGCCAACGTCCTGACTTTC. The V gene is TRBV29-1, the J gene TRBJ2-6, with D unresolved. CDR3 length equals 13 residues. The germline V and J ends were trimmed by 6 bases and 1 base, with 7 bases remaining between them. Germline V gene lookup returns CDR1 SQVTM and CDR2 ANQGSEA.

Only one count was recorded for this clone. The rearrangement uses TRBV7-9 and TRBJ2-5; 12 positions match TRBD1. Germline lookup yields CDR1 SEHNR and CDR2 FQNEAQ (reference sequence). CDR3 length: 14 residues. Trimming removed 4 bases from V and 6 bases from J; junction bases left unmatched: 3. CDR3 loop: CASSSGQGAKTQYF. The CDR3 nucleotides read TGTGCCAGCAGCTCGGGACAGGGGGCAAAGACCCAGTACTTC. The entire variable domain, with the rest obtained from reference TRBV7-9 and TRBJ2-5, is as follows: DTGVSQNPRHKITKRGQNVTFRCDPISEHNRLYWYRQTLGQGPEFLTYFQNEAQLEKSRLLSDRFSAERPKGSFSTLEIQRTEQGDSAMYLCASSSGQGAKTQYFGPGTRLLVL.

V is TRBV6-1 and J is TRBJ2-3; D is ambiguous. The CDR3 is 15 residues long. Trimming took off 7 bases at V and 1 base at J, with 15 bases between the two ends. Germline V lookup: CDR1 MNHNS, CDR2 SASEGT. In nucleotides, the CDR3 is TGTGCCAGCATGGAAAATCTTATCGGCACAGATACGCAGTATTTT. Translation gives CASMENLIGTDTQYF.

This clone was seen a handful of times. The same CDR3 is also encoded by other DNA sequences in this sample. DNA for the CDR3: TGTGCCAGCAGCCCGAGTCTCTACAATGAGCAGTTCTTC. Translated, it gives CASSPSLYNEQFF. The rearrangement links TRBV7-3 to TRBJ2-1, with unresolved D. Germline V gene lookup returns CDR1 SGHTA and CDR2 FQGTGA. The CDR3 spans 13 residues. V lost 5 bases and J 3 bases, leaving 8 bases between the germline ends.

This clone was picked up a small number of times. The chain has TRBV5-4 and TRBJ2-6, with D perhaps being TRBD1 or TRBD2 (6 bases each). Looked up from germline, CDR1 is SGHNT and CDR2 is YYREEE (reference sequence). CDR3 size: 20 residues. V lost 7 bases, J lost 4 bases, and 30 bases lay in between. The CDR3 here is CASLQKGGGTGRLGANVLTF. DNA of the CDR3: TGTGCCAGCCTACAAAAGGGGGGCGGAACAGGTCGGTTAGGGGCCAACGTCCTGACTTTC.

This chain uses TRBV7-2 with TRBJ2-1; 7 nucleotides align to TRBD2. The J segment lost 5 bases and the V segment lost 5 bases, leaving 6 bases of the junction unmatched. CDR3 length: 14 amino acids. The germline CDR1 and CDR2 sequences are SGHTA and FQGNSA. CDR3 in amino acids: CASSISGTNNEQFF. DNA of the CDR3: TGTGCCAGCAGCATCTCCGGGACTAACAATGAGCAGTTCTTC.

The V gene is TRBV29-1, the J gene TRBJ1-2; 11 nucleotides agree with TRBD1. With V trimmed by 1 base and J by 7 bases, 5 bases remained unmatched. The CDR3 contains 14 residues. CDR1 is SQVTM, CDR2 ANQGSEA, per germline. The CDR3 sequence is CSVEGGTGGRGYTF. As DNA, the CDR3 is TGCAGCGTTGAAGGCGGGACAGGGGGTCGTGGCTACACCTTC.

CDR3 in amino acids: CASSLDDRHYGYTF. In DNA form, the CDR3 reads TGTGCCAGCAGCTTAGACGACAGGCACTATGGCTACACCTTC. This chain uses TRBV7-9 with TRBJ1-2, with D perhaps TRBD1 (6 bases). The V end was cut by 1 base, the J end by 3 bases, with 9 bases between. The V gene's germline CDR1 is SEHNR and CDR2 FQNEAQ (reference sequence). This CDR3 region has 14 residues. Filled out from reference TRBV7-9 and TRBJ1-2, the complete variable domain reads DTGVSQNPRHKITKRGQNVTFRCDPISEHNRLYWYRQTLGQGPEFLTYFQNEAQLEKSRLLSDRFSAERPKGSFSTLEIQRTEQGDSAMYLCASSLDDRHYGYTFGSGTRLTVV.

This clone was detected only once. The J gene is TRBJ2-1, the V gene TRBV5-4; a weak D match, TRBD2 (5 bases). Trimming shortened V by 6 bases and J by 1 base, and 11 bases separated the two germline ends. Germline V CDR1 and CDR2: SGHNT, YYREEE (reference sequence). The CDR3 totals 14 residues. CDR3 nucleotides: TGTGCCAGCAAGAGGGCCCAATCCTACAATGAGCAGTTCTTC. Protein: CASKRAQSYNEQFF.

The rearrangement links TRBV5-6 to TRBJ2-3; 9 nucleotides match TRBD1. This CDR3 has 13 amino acids. From germline, CDR1 is SGHDT and CDR2 YYEEEE. V shed 4 bases and J 5 bases; nucleotides not matched to a gene: 2. In DNA, the CDR3 is TGTGCCAGCAGCCGACAGGGGGAAGATACGCAGTATTTT. Protein product: CASSRQGEDTQYF.

This clone was detected only a few times. The V call is TRBV6-1, the J call TRBJ1-5; TRBD1 matches at 7 bases. Germline-derived CDR1 and CDR2 are MNHNS and SASEGT. The ends lost 5 bases at V and 0 bases at J; junction bases unmatched: 4. CDR3 length: 15 amino acids. This chain's CDR3 is CASSFRGTSNQPQHF. CDR3 sequence (DNA): TGTGCCAGCAGTTTCAGGGGGACTAGCAATCAGCCCCAGCATTTT.

The CDR3 region has the DNA TGTGCCAGTAGTAGGTCTAACGGGGCCTACGAGCAGTACTTC. Translating gives CASSRSNGAYEQYF. The genes are TRBV19 and TRBJ2-7, with D perhaps matching TRBD2 (5 bases). The V end was cut by 4 bases, the J end by 2 bases, with 12 bases between. CDR3 length: 14 residues. The V gene's germline CDR1 is LNHDA and CDR2 SQIVND (reference sequence).

The genes are TRBV2 and TRBJ1-3; weak D call: TRBD1 (5 bases). V lost 2 bases and J 2 bases, leaving 10 bases between the germline ends. The CDR3 totals 15 residues. In germline, CDR1 is SNHLY, CDR2 FYNNEI. This chain's CDR3 is CASSELRGAGNTIYF. CDR3 DNA: TGTGCCAGCAGTGAACTCCGGGGGGCTGGAAACACCATATATTTT.

The chain is built from TRBV28 and TRBJ2-7; 8 positions agree with TRBD2. In germline, CDR1 is MDHEN, CDR2 SYDVKM. With V trimmed by 6 bases and J by 1 base, 5 bases remained unmatched. The CDR3 runs to 14 residues. CDR3 DNA sequence: TGTGCCAGCAGCCCAGCGGGGGCGTCCTACGAGCAGTACTTC. Translated, it gives CASSPAGASYEQYF.

The rearrangement uses TRBV19 and TRBJ2-5, with a tentative D call TRBD2 (5 bases). Trimming cost V 3 bases and J 6 bases, with 11 bases left between them. CDR3 length equals 13 residues. Per germline, CDR1 LNHDA and CDR2 SQIVND (reference sequence). CDR3 sequence reads: CASSIAEGQTQYF. The CDR3 DNA follows: TGTGCCAGTAGTATTGCAGAGGGTCAGACCCAGTACTTC.

This chain uses TRBV5-1 with TRBJ2-7; D remains unclear. Germline loops: CDR1 SGHRS, CDR2 YFSETQ. V lost 5 bases, J lost 2 bases, and 20 bases lay in between. The CDR3 spans 16 residues. CDR3 DNA: TGCGCCAGCAGACCAACCCAGGAAATCTCGGCCTACGAGCAGTACTTC. Translating it yields CASRPTQEISAYEQYF.

V and J are TRBV11-3 and TRBJ1-5; a weak D match, TRBD1 (6 bases). Germline V lookup: CDR1 SGHNT, CDR2 YENEEA. The V gene lost 5 bases and the J gene lost 2 bases, with 13 bases spanning the gap. CDR3 size: 15 residues. This CDR3 reads CASSPRGRGNQPQHF. As DNA, the CDR3 is TGTGCCAGCAGCCCCAGGGGACGGGGCAATCAGCCCCAGCATTTT.

The chain joins TRBV11-3 to TRBJ1-2; 9 bases line up with TRBD1. This CDR3 region has 13 residues. The V gene end was trimmed by 5 bases and the J gene end by 8 bases; junction bases not matched to a gene: 6. Germline loops: CDR1 SGHNT, CDR2 YENEEA. The DNA of the CDR3 is TGTGCCAGCAGCCCGACAGGGGGTGTCGGCTACACCTTC. Its protein is CASSPTGGVGYTF.

The chain joins TRBV7-2 to TRBJ2-3; 9 bases are a match to TRBD2. The trim removed 2 bases at V and 2 bases at J, leaving 11 bases unmatched. This CDR3 comprises 18 residues. The germline V gene encodes CDR1 SGHTA and CDR2 FQGNSA. The DNA of the CDR3 is TGTGCCAGCAGCTTAAAGGCGGGAGGGGGGGCCTACACAGATACGCAGTATTTT. This translates into CASSLKAGGGAYTDTQYF.

The chain has TRBV30 and TRBJ2-5; 7 bases align to TRBD1. V gave up 2 bases and J gave up 1 base; unmatched junction bases: 7. The CDR3 spans 15 residues. Germline loops: CDR1 GTSNPN, CDR2 SVGIG (reference sequence). The CDR3 loop is CAWSTGQASQETQYF. The CDR3, as DNA: TGTGCCTGGAGTACAGGACAGGCAAGCCAAGAGACCCAGTACTTC.

This rearrangement joins TRBV19 to TRBJ1-2; TRBD1 matches 7 bases. V shed 3 bases and J 7 bases; nucleotides not matched to a gene: 11. Germline V gene sequence: CDR1 LNHDA, CDR2 SQIVND (reference sequence). CDR3 length equals 15 residues. The CDR3 coding sequence is TGTGCCAGTAGTATTTCCCCCAGACAGGGAGGTGGCTACACCTTC. It encodes CASSISPRQGGGYTF.

J is TRBJ2-3 and V is TRBV27; 7 nucleotides align to TRBD1. Germline V gene lookup returns CDR1 MNHEY and CDR2 SMNVEV (reference sequence). The CDR3 is 14 amino acids. V was pared by 5 bases and J by 1 base, with 3 bases of the junction left unmatched. CDR3 coding DNA: TGTGCCAGCAGTACAGGACAGGGCACAGATACGCAGTATTTT. Protein sequence: CASSTGQGTDTQYF.